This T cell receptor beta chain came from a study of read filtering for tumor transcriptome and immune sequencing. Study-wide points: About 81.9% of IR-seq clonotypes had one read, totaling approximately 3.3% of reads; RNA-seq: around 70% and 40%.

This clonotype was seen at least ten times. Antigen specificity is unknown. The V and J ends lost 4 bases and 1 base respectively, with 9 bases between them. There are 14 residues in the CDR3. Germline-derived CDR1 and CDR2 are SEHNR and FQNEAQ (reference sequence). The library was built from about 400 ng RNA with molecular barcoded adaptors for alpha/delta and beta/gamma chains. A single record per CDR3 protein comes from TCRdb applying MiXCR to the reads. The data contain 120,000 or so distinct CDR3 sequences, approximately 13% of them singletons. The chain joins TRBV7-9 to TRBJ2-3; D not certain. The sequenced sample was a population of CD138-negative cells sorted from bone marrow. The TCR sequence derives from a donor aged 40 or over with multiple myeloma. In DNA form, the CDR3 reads TGTGCCAGCAGCTCCTCTAAGGGCACAGATACGCAGTATTTT. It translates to CASSSSKGTDTQYF. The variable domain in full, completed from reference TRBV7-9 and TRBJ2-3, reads DTGVSQNPRHKITKRGQNVTFRCDPISEHNRLYWYRQTLGQGPEFLTYFQNEAQLEKSRLLSDRFSAERPKGSFSTLEIQRTEQGDSAMYLCASSSSKGTDTQYFGPGTRLTVL.